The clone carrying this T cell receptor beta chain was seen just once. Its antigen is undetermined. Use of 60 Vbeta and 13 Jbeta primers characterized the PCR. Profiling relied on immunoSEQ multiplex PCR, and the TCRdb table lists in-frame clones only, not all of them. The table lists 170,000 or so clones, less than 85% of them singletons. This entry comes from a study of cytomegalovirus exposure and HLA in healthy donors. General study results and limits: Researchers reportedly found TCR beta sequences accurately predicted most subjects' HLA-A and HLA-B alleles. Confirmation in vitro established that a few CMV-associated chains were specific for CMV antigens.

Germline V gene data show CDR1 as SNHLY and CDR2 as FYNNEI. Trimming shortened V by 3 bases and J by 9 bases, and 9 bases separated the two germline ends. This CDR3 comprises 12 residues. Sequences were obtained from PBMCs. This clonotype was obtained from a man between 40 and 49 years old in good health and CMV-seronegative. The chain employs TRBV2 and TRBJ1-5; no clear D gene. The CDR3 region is CASSDQERPQHF. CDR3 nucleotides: TGTGCCAGCAGTGATCAAGAGAGGCCCCAGCATTTT.